A selection of T cell receptor beta chains follows, all from one sample in a study of cytotoxic CD8 clonotypes in ibrutinib-treated CLL. Libraries were prepared by immunoSEQ multiplex PCR; TCRdb keeps only in-frame clonotypes and omits some of them. Of about 50,000 clones listed, more than 45% are singletons. This specimen consisted of PBMCs, obtained after 12 months of ibrutinib treatment. Receptor source: a human donor with chronic lymphocytic leukemia. The CDR3 runs from the conserved cysteine through the conserved F or W. A D gene is named only where the DNA matches it firmly. Clone size is stated in some rows and not others, as once, few, many or a class when expanded.

.,few,TRBJ2-5,TRBV13,TGTGCCAGCAGCTTAGGAAGTGGAGAGACCCAGTACTTC,CASSLGSGETQYF
TRBD1,few,TRBJ1-2,TRBV19,TGTGCCAGTAGTATGGGACAGGTGGTGGATGGCTACACCTTC,CASSMGQVVDGYTF
.,once,TRBJ1-2,TRBV6-1,TGTGCCAGCAGTACCCTCTCACATGGCTACACCTTC,CASSTLSHGYTF
.,.,TRBJ1-2,TRBV27,TGTGCCAGCAGGGGGGGCGGCTATGGCTACACCTTC,CASRGGGYGYTF
.,.,TRBJ2-3,TRBV7-9,TGTGCCAGCAGCCTACCCTTCACAGATACGCAGTATTTT,CASSLPFTDTQYF
.,.,TRBJ2-7,TRBV7-9,TGTGCCAGCAGCTTAGGGGCTGGATTCCACGAGCAGTACTTC,CASSLGAGFHEQYF
TRBD2,few,TRBJ2-6,TRBV5-1,TGCGCCAGCAGCCCGGAGGGTAGCGGGGAAAGCTCTGGGGCCAACGTCCTGACTTTC,CASSPEGSGESSGANVLTF
.,.,TRBJ1-1,TRBV19,TGTGCCAGTAGTATAGATTGGGCCTCACAAGCTTTCTTT,CASSIDWASQAFF
.,.,TRBJ1-2,TRBV28,TGTGCCAGCAGTTATGGGGCGAAGGAGAGTCCCACCTTC,CASSYGAKESPTF
.,.,TRBJ2-5,TRBV2,TGTGCCAGCAGTGTGGAATGGCGGGAGACCCAGTACTTC,CASSVEWRETQYF
TRBD1,few,TRBJ1-2,TRBV28,TGTGCCAGCACTCGGACAGGGGGGTCTAACTATGGCTACACCTTC,CASTRTGGSNYGYTF
TRBD1,.,TRBJ1-1,TRBV2,TGTGCCAGCAGTACAGGGGAGAACACTGAAGCTTTCTTT,CASSTGENTEAFF
.,once,TRBJ1-5,TRBV7-2,TGTGCCAGCAGCTTAGTTTCCGGTCGACAGCCCCAGCATTTT,CASSLVSGRQPQHF
.,.,TRBJ2-7,TRBV21-1,TGTGCCAGCAGCAAAGGGGTCCCTTGGAGCAGGATCAGGAGGTTACGCGAGCAGTACTTC,CASSKGVPWSRIRRLREQYF
.,.,TRBJ2-7,TRBV2,TGTGCCAGCAGTGAACTGGAGTACGAGCAGTACTTC,CASSELEYEQYF
.,.,TRBJ1-5,TRBV13,TGTGCCAGCAGCCCCCGGGGGAGTCAGCCCCAGCATTTT,CASSPRGSQPQHF
TRBD2,.,TRBJ2-7,TRBV11-3,TGTGCCAGCAGCTTGGGACTAGCAGTTCCTACAGAGCAGTACTTC,CASSLGLAVPTEQYF
.,few,TRBJ2-7,TRBV5-6,TGTGCCAGCAGCTTTCCGGGAGCAATCCACGAGCAGTACTTC,CASSFPGAIHEQYF
TRBD1,.,TRBJ1-1,TRBV19,TGTGCCAGTAGTACGCCGGGACAGGGCATTCCAGCTTTCTTT,CASSTPGQGIPAFF
TRBD1,.,TRBJ1-2,TRBV28,TGTGCCAGCAGTCAATTATATTCCGGGACAGTTGCCTATGGCTACACCTTC,CASSQLYSGTVAYGYTF
TRBD2,few,TRBJ2-1,TRBV27,TGTGCCAGCAGCTCCACTAGCGGGAGTAGGGACAATGAGCAGTTCTTC,CASSSTSGSRDNEQFF
.,.,TRBJ2-1,TRBV27,TGTGTTACCACTACCTCCTACAATGAGCAGTTCTTC,CVTTTSYNEQFF
.,once,TRBJ1-5,TRBV29-1,TGCAGCGTTGGGGATCCTAATCAGCCCCAGCATTTT,CSVGDPNQPQHF
TRBD1,.,TRBJ1-6,TRBV11-1,TGTGCCAGCAGCTTAACAGGGGCTTATTCACCCCTCCACTTT,CASSLTGAYSPLHF
.,few,TRBJ1-4,TRBV6-1,TGTGCCAGCAGTGAGGGACGAGGCGAAAAACTGTTTTTT,CASSEGRGEKLFF
.,.,TRBJ1-2,TRBV5-6,TGTGCCAGCAGCTTAAACAGGGTCGATGGCTACACCTTC,CASSLNRVDGYTF
TRBD1,.,TRBJ1-4,TRBV5-1,TGCGCCAGCAGCATACAGGGGGAAGGAGAAAAACTGTTTTTT,CASSIQGEGEKLFF
.,few,TRBJ2-1,TRBV18,TGTGCCAGCTCACAAGGGAATGAGCAGTTCTTC,CASSQGNEQFF
.,.,TRBJ1-1,TRBV6-1,TGTGCCAGCAGTGAAGCGTTTAACAGGGAGGACACTGAAGCTTTCTTT,CASSEAFNREDTEAFF
.,.,TRBJ1-2,TRBV28,TGTGCCAGCAGTCCTATAAGCCTAAGGACAGCCGTTGGCTACACCTTC,CASSPISLRTAVGYTF
.,few,TRBJ2-2,TRBV4-2,TGTGCCAGCAGCCAAGGGGTGGGGGCTTTCACCGGGGAGCTGTTTTTT,CASSQGVGAFTGELFF
TRBD2,.,TRBJ2-3,TRBV25-1,TGTGCCAGCAGTGCGGGACTAGCGGGCGACAGCACAGATACGCAGTATTTT,CASSAGLAGDSTDTQYF
TRBD2,.,TRBJ2-2,TRBV7-8,TGTGCCAGCAGCTCCCATATCGGACTAGCGGCTCAAAAAAGGGGCACCGGGGAGCTGTTTTTT,CASSSHIGLAAQKRGTGELFF
.,.,TRBJ1-3,TRBV7-6,TGTGCCAGCAGCTCACCAGGGGCTGGAAACACCATATATTTT,CASSSPGAGNTIYF
.,few,TRBJ2-3,TRBV2,TGTGCCAGCAGTGGACGCCAGCGGGTTGCGTCAGATACGCAGTATTTT,CASSGRQRVASDTQYF
TRBD2,few,TRBJ2-5,TRBV28,TGTGCCAGCCTGCCGCGGGGGGGGATGGAGACCCAGTACTTC,CASLPRGGMETQYF
.,many,TRBJ1-1,TRBV11-2,TGTGCCAGCAGGATGCAGGGAGTTGGCGCTGAAGCTTTCTTT,CASRMQGVGAEAFF
TRBD1,.,TRBJ2-6,TRBV19,TGTGCCAGTAGTTTCCGGGACAGGGGCCTCTCTGGGGCCAACGTCCTGACTTTC,CASSFRDRGLSGANVLTF
.,many,TRBJ2-1,TRBV6-6,TGTGCCAGCAGTTACCCGCAGAGCGGCTCCTACAATGAGCAGTTCTTC,CASSYPQSGSYNEQFF
TRBD1,.,TRBJ2-3,TRBV2,TGTGCCAGCAGTGAAGAGGGACAGGGCACAGATACGCAGTATTTT,CASSEEGQGTDTQYF
.,.,TRBJ2-5,TRBV5-4,TGTGCCAGCAGCTTTGACACCTCCGGCGGGGCAGAGACCCAGTACTTC,CASSFDTSGGAETQYF
.,.,TRBJ1-1,TRBV5-1,TGCGCCAGCAGCCCCGACAGGTCCAACACTGAAGCTTTCTTT,CASSPDRSNTEAFF